The 15 T cell receptor beta chains listed next were all sequenced from one sample in a study of blood T cell repertoires in COVID-19 (dated by TCRdb to about 2020). Library creation used the immunoSEQ multiplex PCR assay. TCRdb stores this immuneACCESS table with in-frame sequences only. Part of the clones is absent; in the studies checked, under half of the shortfall reflects unresolved V genes, and no reason is known for the rest. The sample data list about 400,000 clones, and about 90% of these were observed just once. The top ten hold 2.5% to 3.5% of the sample. Sequencing input: PBMCs or T cells enriched from blood (not recorded which). The receptors were sampled from a woman aged 25 to 39 who had recovered from COVID-19.

This clone was observed once. The J gene is TRBJ2-2, the V gene TRBV12-2; the tabulated D call, TRBD1, remains unverified against the DNA. TRBV12-2 is flagged as a pseudogene. The CDR3 totals 18 residues. CDR3 sequence: CASRLAYQGLLGTGELFF. CDR3 nucleotide sequence: TGTGCAAGTCGCTTAGCCTATCAGGGGTTATTAGGCACCGGGGAGCTGTTTTTT.

The V call is TRBV14, the J call TRBJ2-2, with a possible D match to TRBD2 (6 bases). V lost 4 bases to trimming and J lost 3 bases, with 9 bases between them. CDR1 and CDR2 (germline): SGHDN, FVKESK. The CDR3 has 14 amino acids. The DNA of the CDR3 is TGTGCCAGCAGCCGGGACTTCTACACCGGGGAGCTGTTTTTT. This sequence encodes CASSRDFYTGELFF.

The chain is built from TRBV9 and TRBJ1-2, with 7 bases aligning to TRBD1. The germline V gene encodes CDR1 SGDLS and CDR2 YYNGEE. The J segment lost 4 bases and the V segment lost 4 bases, leaving 10 bases of the junction unmatched. The CDR3 is 15 amino acids. CDR3 amino acids: CASSRDRVPVYGYTF. CDR3 in DNA: TGTGCCAGCAGCCGCGACAGGGTCCCTGTCTATGGCTACACCTTC.

The chain joins TRBV5-8 to TRBJ1-1; unclear D gene. Germline-derived CDR1 and CDR2 are SGHTS and YDEGEE. V was shortened by 1 base and J by 5 bases, with 9 bases between the two germline ends. The CDR3 contains 13 residues. The CDR3 region is CASSLLRGTEAFF. The DNA for the CDR3 is TGTGCCAGCAGCTTGCTTCGAGGGACTGAAGCTTTCTTT.

CDR3 sequence (DNA): TGCGCCAGCAGCTATATTCCAGGACTAGCGGGTGCCTACGAGCAGTACTTC. As protein: CASSYIPGLAGAYEQYF. The chain uses TRBV5-1 and TRBJ2-7; 11 bases are a match to TRBD2. J gave up 2 bases and V 3 bases, and 10 bases lay outside the gene matches. CDR3 size: 17 residues. The germline gives CDR1 SGHRS, CDR2 YFSETQ. Using reference TRBV5-1 and TRBJ2-7 for the parts outside the CDR3, the full variable domain is KAGVTQTPRYLIKTRGQQVTLSCSPISGHRSVSWYQQTPGQGLQFLFEYFSETQRNKGNFPGRFSGRQFSNSRSEMNVSTLELGDSALYLCASSYIPGLAGAYEQYFGPGTRLTVT.

The V call is TRBV5-4, the J call TRBJ2-1, with TRBD2 matching 11 bases. Losses at the gene ends were 4 bases for V and 0 bases for J; bases not matched to a gene: 3. This CDR3 comprises 16 residues. The germline gives CDR1 SGHNT, CDR2 YYREEE (reference sequence). The CDR3 spells CASSPSGGSSYNEQFF. As DNA, the CDR3 is TGTGCCAGCAGCCCTAGCGGGGGGAGCTCCTACAATGAGCAGTTCTTC.

A single count supports this clone. This chain joins TRBV4-2 and TRBJ2-7; 7 bases map to TRBD2. The V gene's germline CDR1 is LGHNA and CDR2 YNFKEQ. Trimming at V came to 0 bases and at J to 4 bases, leaving 9 bases not matched to a gene. This CDR3 comprises 16 residues. The CDR3 DNA follows: TGTGCCAGCAGCCAAGATTCGGTGGGAGGGCCTTACGAGCAGTACTTC. Encoded protein: CASSQDSVGGPYEQYF.

A single count supports this clone. The chain links TRBV5-4 to TRBJ1-2, with D possibly matching TRBD1 (6 bases). Looked up from germline, CDR1 is SGHNT and CDR2 is YYREEE (reference sequence). This CDR3 is 13 amino acids long. The V gene lost 0 bases and the J gene lost 6 bases, with 9 bases spanning the gap. CDR3 DNA sequence: TGTGCCAGCAGCTTGGTACAGGGAGATGGCTACACCTTC. This translates into CASSLVQGDGYTF. Complete variable domain (other parts from reference TRBV5-4 and TRBJ1-2): ETGVTQSPTHLIKTRGQQVTLRCSSQSGHNTVSWYQQALGQGPQFIFQYYREEENGRGNFPPRFSGLQFPNYSSELNVNALELDDSALYLCASSLVQGDGYTFGSGTRLTVV.

The chain recombines TRBV7-6 with TRBJ1-6; D might be TRBD1 (5 bases). The CDR3 extends over 16 amino acids. Germline-derived CDR1 and CDR2 are SGHVS and FNYEAQ. Trimming cost V 1 base and J 6 bases, with 13 bases left between them. DNA for the CDR3: TGTGCCAGCAGCTTAGGGCCCGCGGGACTTAATTCACCCCTCCACTTT. It codes for CASSLGPAGLNSPLHF. The variable domain in full, with the rest retrieved from reference TRBV7-6 and TRBJ1-6, is GAGVSQSPRYKVTKRGQDVALRCDPISGHVSLYWYRQALGQGPEFLTYFNYEAQQDKSGLPNDRFSAERPEGSISTLTIQRTEQRDSAMYRCASSLGPAGLNSPLHFGNGTRLTVT.

This sequence joins TRBV19 and TRBJ2-7; 9 bases map to TRBD2. The V gene's germline CDR1 is LNHDA and CDR2 SQIVND (reference sequence). This CDR3 spans 14 amino acids. Trimming cost V 3 bases and J 4 bases; bases outside gene matches: 4. The CDR3 loop is CASSMVAGVYEQYF. The CDR3 DNA reads TGTGCCAGTAGTATGGTAGCGGGGGTTTACGAGCAGTACTTC.

As for this clone: The sample holds other DNA sequences that translate to the same CDR3. This chain links TRBV18 with TRBJ2-7; tentative D call: TRBD1 (5 bases). This CDR3 contains 13 residues. Trimming pared 0 bases from V and 7 bases from J, leaving 10 bases between. Germline V gene data show CDR1 as KGHSH and CDR2 as LQKENI. The CDR3: CASSPPSGYEQYF. The DNA of the CDR3 is TGTGCCAGCTCACCACCATCAGGGTATGAGCAGTACTTC.

The chain joins TRBV18 to TRBJ2-1; D might be TRBD2 (6 bases). This CDR3 has 16 residues. Trimming cost V 3 bases and J 3 bases, with 15 bases left between them. Germline V CDR1 and CDR2: KGHSH, LQKENI. CDR3 region: CASSPIPGDVYNEQFF. CDR3 coding DNA: TGTGCCAGCTCACCCATTCCGGGAGACGTCTACAATGAGCAGTTCTTC.

The rearrangement uses TRBV28 and TRBJ1-1; 7 bases are shared with TRBD1. CDR1 MDHEN and CDR2 SYDVKM come from the germline V gene. With 7 bases clipped from V and 10 bases from J, the junction kept 6 bases outside the gene matches. CDR3 length: 11 residues. The CDR3 nucleotides are TGTGCCAGCACCGTCGCAGGGGGAGCTTTCTTT. Its protein product is CASTVAGGAFF.

The chain joins TRBV12-3 or TRBV12-4 to TRBJ2-2; perhaps TRBD2 as D (5 bases). The CDR3 length is 13 residues. The V and J ends lost 3 bases and 8 bases respectively, with 10 bases between them. The CDR3 bases are TGTGCCAGCAGTTTCGTCGGGATAGGGGAGCTGTTTTTT. It encodes CASSFVGIGELFF.

The chain couples TRBV3-1 (or the pseudogene TRBV3-2) to TRBJ1-2; 8 bases match TRBD1. This CDR3 comprises 15 residues. Germline values: CDR1 LGHDT, CDR2 YNNKEL (reference sequence). J gave up 11 bases and V 4 bases, and 15 bases lay outside the gene matches. The CDR3 region is CASSPSAQGGFGYTF. The CDR3, as DNA: TGTGCCAGCAGCCCGTCGGCACAGGGGGGATTTGGGTACACCTTC.